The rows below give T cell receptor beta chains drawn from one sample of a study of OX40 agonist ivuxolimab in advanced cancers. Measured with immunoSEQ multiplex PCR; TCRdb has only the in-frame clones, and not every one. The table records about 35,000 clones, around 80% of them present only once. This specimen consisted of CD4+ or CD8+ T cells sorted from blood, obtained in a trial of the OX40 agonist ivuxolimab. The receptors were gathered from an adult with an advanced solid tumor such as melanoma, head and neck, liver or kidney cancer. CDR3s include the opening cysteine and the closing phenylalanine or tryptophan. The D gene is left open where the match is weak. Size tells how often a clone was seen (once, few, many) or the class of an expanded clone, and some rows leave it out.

DNA: TGTGCCAGCAGCCCTCCCAGGGACAGCTTTTCGCCCCAGCATTTT
CDR3: CASSPPRDSFSPQHF
size: NA
V: TRBV21-1
J: TRBJ1-5
D: NA

DNA: TGTGCCAGCAGAACAGTGAGCTTCTACGAGCAGTACTTC
CDR3: CASRTVSFYEQYF
size: NA
V: TRBV28
J: TRBJ2-7
D: NA

DNA: TGTGCCAGCAGTTCCCGGACTCCCAGCTCCTACGAGCAGTACTTC
CDR3: CASSSRTPSSYEQYF
size: NA
V: TRBV6-6
J: TRBJ2-7
D: NA

DNA: TGTGCCAGCTTAAAGTTGAGCTCCTACAATGAGCAGTTCTTC
CDR3: CASLKLSSYNEQFF
size: NA
V: TRBV27
J: TRBJ2-1
D: NA

DNA: TGTGCCAGCAGCCAGATAACCGGGACAGGGTACGAGCAGTACTTC
CDR3: CASSQITGTGYEQYF
size: once
V: TRBV9
J: TRBJ2-7
D: TRBD1

DNA: TGTGCCAGCAGTTACGACGGCAGCTCCTACGAGCAGTACTTC
CDR3: CASSYDGSSYEQYF
size: NA
V: TRBV6-5
J: TRBJ2-7
D: NA

DNA: TGTGCCAGCAGCGATCCCTCTGACGAGCAGTACTTC
CDR3: CASSDPSDEQYF
size: once
V: TRBV7-9
J: TRBJ2-7
D: NA

DNA: TGTGCCAGCAGCTTAACTAGCGGCTACAATGAGCAGTTCTTC
CDR3: CASSLTSGYNEQFF
size: NA
V: TRBV13
J: TRBJ2-1
D: TRBD2

DNA: TGTGCCAGCAGGTGGACTAGGCAGGAGACCCAGTACTTC
CDR3: CASRWTRQETQYF
size: NA
V: TRBV6-5
J: TRBJ2-5
D: TRBD2

DNA: TGTGCCAGTAGTATTAGCGGGAGTTTCAATGAGCAGTTCTTC
CDR3: CASSISGSFNEQFF
size: NA
V: TRBV19
J: TRBJ2-1
D: TRBD2

DNA: TGTGCCAGCATGCTAGGACAGGGTCCCTACGAGCAGTACTTC
CDR3: CASMLGQGPYEQYF
size: NA
V: TRBV6-5
J: TRBJ2-7
D: TRBD1

DNA: TGTGCCAGCAGCGCTACCCTGACAGGGGCTCCAGATACGCAGTATTTT
CDR3: CASSATLTGAPDTQYF
size: NA
V: TRBV7-6
J: TRBJ2-3
D: TRBD1

DNA: TGTGCCAGCACCAACAGGGCCTACGAGCAGTACTTC
CDR3: CASTNRAYEQYF
size: once
V: TRBV6-5
J: TRBJ2-7
D: NA

DNA: TGTGCCAGCTCTAGCGGGTGGAACACCGGGGAGCTGTTTTTT
CDR3: CASSSGWNTGELFF
size: NA
V: TRBV6-4
J: TRBJ2-2
D: TRBD2

DNA: TGTGCCAGCAGAACTAGCGGGAGCAATCTTGAGCAGTTCTTC
CDR3: CASRTSGSNLEQFF
size: NA
V: TRBV19
J: TRBJ2-1
D: TRBD2

DNA: TGTGCCAGCAGTGACACAAAAATCATCGGGCAGCCCCAGCATTTT
CDR3: CASSDTKIIGQPQHF
size: NA
V: TRBV6-4
J: TRBJ1-5
D: NA

DNA: TGTGCCAGCAGCTTAGTGGGGCCAACAGGGGGCACAGATACGCAGTATTTT
CDR3: CASSLVGPTGGTDTQYF
size: NA
V: TRBV7-9
J: TRBJ2-3
D: TRBD1

DNA: TGTGCCAGCAGCCGGGGCGGACATTTTTCCGGGGGAAACACCATATATTTT
CDR3: CASSRGGHFSGGNTIYF
size: NA
V: TRBV5-6
J: TRBJ1-3
D: NA

DNA: TGTGCCAGTAGTGGCCTGGGACTAGCGACCAATGAGCAGTTCTTC
CDR3: CASSGLGLATNEQFF
size: NA
V: TRBV19
J: TRBJ2-1
D: TRBD2

DNA: TGTGCCAGCAGTGAAGAGGGGGCGCTTACTGAAGCTTTCTTT
CDR3: CASSEEGALTEAFF
size: medium-sized
V: TRBV2
J: TRBJ1-1
D: TRBD1

DNA: TGTGCCAGCAGCTTAAAGGGGACTAGCGGGGTCCAGAGCTCTGGGGCCAACGTCCTGACTTTC
CDR3: CASSLKGTSGVQSSGANVLTF
size: NA
V: TRBV7-3
J: TRBJ2-6
D: TRBD2

DNA: TGCGCCAGCAGCTTGGTCGCGGGAAGGAGTACAGATACGCAGTATTTT
CDR3: CASSLVAGRSTDTQYF
size: NA
V: TRBV5-1
J: TRBJ2-3
D: NA

DNA: TGTGCCAGCAGTTACCCGGTTCAGGGTTCACCCCTCCACTTT
CDR3: CASSYPVQGSPLHF
size: NA
V: TRBV6-5
J: TRBJ1-6
D: NA

DNA: TGTGCCAGCAGCGCGGGGCCGAACACTGAAGCTTTCTTT
CDR3: CASSAGPNTEAFF
size: once
V: TRBV7-3
J: TRBJ1-1
D: NA

DNA: TGTGCCAGCAGGCCTAACCCGACAGTCAACTATGGCTACACCTTC
CDR3: CASRPNPTVNYGYTF
size: NA
V: TRBV5-6
J: TRBJ1-2
D: NA

DNA: TGTGCCAGCAGCTTCGGACTAGCGGGAGTCCTCTCCTACAATGAGCAGTTCTTC
CDR3: CASSFGLAGVLSYNEQFF
size: NA
V: TRBV5-6
J: TRBJ2-1
D: TRBD2

DNA: TGTGCCAGCAGTTTCGACAGGGGCGAGACCCAGTACTTC
CDR3: CASSFDRGETQYF
size: NA
V: TRBV6-1
J: TRBJ2-5
D: TRBD1

DNA: TGTGCCAGCAAGGGATCGCGCTCCGGTGAGCAGTTCTTC
CDR3: CASKGSRSGEQFF
size: NA
V: TRBV27
J: TRBJ2-1
D: NA

DNA: TGTGCCAGCAGCTTGAATAGTCGGGGTGGTAATTCACCCCTCCACTTT
CDR3: CASSLNSRGGNSPLHF
size: NA
V: TRBV4-2
J: TRBJ1-6
D: NA

DNA: TGTGCCAGTACGGGACAGGGAGCTGGAAACACCATATATTTT
CDR3: CASTGQGAGNTIYF
size: NA
V: TRBV19
J: TRBJ1-3
D: TRBD1

DNA: TGTGCCAGCAGTTACAGGGACAACACAGATACGCAGTATTTT
CDR3: CASSYRDNTDTQYF
size: NA
V: TRBV6-6
J: TRBJ2-3
D: NA

DNA: TGCGCCAGCAGGCCCGGGACAGGGTCTTTCGAGCAGTACTTC
CDR3: CASRPGTGSFEQYF
size: NA
V: TRBV5-1
J: TRBJ2-7
D: TRBD1

DNA: TGTGCCAGCTCCCTATATAGCGGGAGTAGGAATGAGCAGTTCTTC
CDR3: CASSLYSGSRNEQFF
size: NA
V: TRBV6-6
J: TRBJ2-1
D: TRBD2

DNA: TGCAGCGTTCTAGCGGGAGGGGGGTGGTTCTTC
CDR3: CSVLAGGGWFF
size: NA
V: TRBV29-1
J: TRBJ2-1
D: TRBD2

DNA: TGTGCCAGCAGGAGACTAGCGGGGCGTGAGGAGACCCAGTACTTC
CDR3: CASRRLAGREETQYF
size: NA
V: TRBV7-9
J: TRBJ2-5
D: TRBD2

DNA: TGTGCCAGCAGTGGAGGGGACAGCTTGAACACTGAAGCTTTCTTT
CDR3: CASSGGDSLNTEAFF
size: once
V: TRBV6-1
J: TRBJ1-1
D: TRBD1

DNA: TGTGCCAGCTCAGCTCGACTAGCGGGATCGGTTGACACCGGGGAGCTGTTTTTT
CDR3: CASSARLAGSVDTGELFF
size: NA
V: TRBV18
J: TRBJ2-2
D: TRBD2

DNA: TGCGCCAGCAGCTTGGATACGGTTCTGAATTCACCCCTCCACTTT
CDR3: CASSLDTVLNSPLHF
size: NA
V: TRBV5-1
J: TRBJ1-6
D: NA

DNA: TGTGCTAGCAGCCCAACCCTACAGGGTACGCAGTATTTT
CDR3: CASSPTLQGTQYF
size: NA
V: TRBV7-7
J: TRBJ2-3
D: NA

DNA: TGTGCCAGCAGCGTGAGCTCCTATAATTCACCCCTCCACTTT
CDR3: CASSVSSYNSPLHF
size: NA
V: TRBV9
J: TRBJ1-6
D: NA

DNA: TGTGCCGCCGAGCGGGGGGCGATCGGGGAGCTGTTTTTT
CDR3: CAAERGAIGELFF
size: NA
V: TRBV7-9
J: TRBJ2-2
D: TRBD2

DNA: TGTGCCAGCAGTCTTGGGGGCTCAACTAATGAAAAACTGTTTTTT
CDR3: CASSLGGSTNEKLFF
size: NA
V: TRBV28
J: TRBJ1-4
D: NA

DNA: TGTGCCAGCAGCAGGGGGCGTGACGAGACCCAGTACTTC
CDR3: CASSRGRDETQYF
size: once
V: TRBV6-1
J: TRBJ2-5
D: TRBD1

DNA: TGTGCCACCAGCCTAGGGCAGGGGTCCTCGGCGGGGGAGCAGTACTTC
CDR3: CATSLGQGSSAGEQYF
size: NA
V: TRBV15
J: TRBJ2-7
D: NA

DNA: TGCGCCAGCAGCCCACGACAGTCCGATGAGCAGTTCTTC
CDR3: CASSPRQSDEQFF
size: NA
V: TRBV5-1
J: TRBJ2-1
D: NA

DNA: TGTGCCAGCAGCTCCGGAGGGGACTCCTACAATGAGCAGTTCTTC
CDR3: CASSSGGDSYNEQFF
size: NA
V: TRBV5-4
J: TRBJ2-1
D: NA

DNA: TGTGCCAGCAGTGTTGGTAGGACTCCCGTCAACATTCAGTACTTC
CDR3: CASSVGRTPVNIQYF
size: NA
V: TRBV2
J: TRBJ2-4
D: NA

DNA: TGTGCCAGCAGCCGAACCGGGACTAGCGGCATCTACAATGAGCAGTTCTTC
CDR3: CASSRTGTSGIYNEQFF
size: NA
V: TRBV11-3
J: TRBJ2-1
D: TRBD2

DNA: TGTGCCAGCAGCATGCGGGACACTAACTATGGCTACACCTTC
CDR3: CASSMRDTNYGYTF
size: few
V: TRBV7-6
J: TRBJ1-2
D: NA

DNA: TGCGCCAGCTGCCAGGGGGACTCCTACGAGCAGTACTTC
CDR3: CASCQGDSYEQYF
size: NA
V: TRBV10-2
J: TRBJ2-7
D: TRBD1

DNA: TGTGCCAGCAGCCCTGGTTTAGCGGGAGGGATTCACGAGCAGTACTTC
CDR3: CASSPGLAGGIHEQYF
size: few
V: TRBV7-9
J: TRBJ2-7
D: TRBD2

DNA: TGTGCCAGCAGTCCCCGGACAGGGGCACTCTATGGCTACACCTTC
CDR3: CASSPRTGALYGYTF
size: NA
V: TRBV6-6
J: TRBJ1-2
D: TRBD1

DNA: TGCAGCGTCGCTACGGGCCACAGATCCGCTGAAGCTTTCTTT
CDR3: CSVATGHRSAEAFF
size: NA
V: TRBV29-1
J: TRBJ1-1
D: NA

DNA: TGTGCCAGTAGTATAGGACAGGGCCCCAATCAGCCCCAGCATTTT
CDR3: CASSIGQGPNQPQHF
size: NA
V: TRBV19
J: TRBJ1-5
D: TRBD1

DNA: TGCGCCAGCAGCGTTCGGGACAGCCGAACGACCGGGGAGCTGTTTTTT
CDR3: CASSVRDSRTTGELFF
size: NA
V: TRBV5-1
J: TRBJ2-2
D: TRBD1